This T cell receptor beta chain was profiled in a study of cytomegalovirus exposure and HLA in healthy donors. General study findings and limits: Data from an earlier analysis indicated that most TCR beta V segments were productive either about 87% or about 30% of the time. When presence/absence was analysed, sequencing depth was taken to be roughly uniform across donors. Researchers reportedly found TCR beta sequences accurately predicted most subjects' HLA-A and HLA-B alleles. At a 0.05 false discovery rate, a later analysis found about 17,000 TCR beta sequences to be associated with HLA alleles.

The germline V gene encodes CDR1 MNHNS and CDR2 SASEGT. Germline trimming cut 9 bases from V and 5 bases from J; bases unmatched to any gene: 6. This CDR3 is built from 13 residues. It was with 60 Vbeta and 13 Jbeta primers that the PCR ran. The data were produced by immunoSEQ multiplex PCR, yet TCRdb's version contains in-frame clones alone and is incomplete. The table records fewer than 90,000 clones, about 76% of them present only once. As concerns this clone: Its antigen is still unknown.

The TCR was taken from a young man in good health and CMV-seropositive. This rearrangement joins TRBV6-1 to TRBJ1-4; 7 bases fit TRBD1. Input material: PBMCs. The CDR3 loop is CASKDRNNEKLFF. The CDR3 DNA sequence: TGTGCCAGTAAGGACAGGAACAATGAAAAACTGTTTTTT.